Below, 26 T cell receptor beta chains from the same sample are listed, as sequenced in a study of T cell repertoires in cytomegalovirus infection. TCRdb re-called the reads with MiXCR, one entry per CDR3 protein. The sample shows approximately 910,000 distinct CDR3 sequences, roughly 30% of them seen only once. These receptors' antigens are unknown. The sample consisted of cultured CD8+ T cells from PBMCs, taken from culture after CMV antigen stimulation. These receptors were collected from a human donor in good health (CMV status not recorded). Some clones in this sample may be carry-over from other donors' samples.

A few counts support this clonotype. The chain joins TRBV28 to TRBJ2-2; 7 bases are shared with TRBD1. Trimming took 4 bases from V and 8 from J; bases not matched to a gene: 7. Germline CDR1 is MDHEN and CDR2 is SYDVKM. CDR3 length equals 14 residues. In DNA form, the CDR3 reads TGTGCCAGCAGTTATACAGGGGTCGGGGGGGAGCTGTTTTTT. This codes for CASSYTGVGGELFF.

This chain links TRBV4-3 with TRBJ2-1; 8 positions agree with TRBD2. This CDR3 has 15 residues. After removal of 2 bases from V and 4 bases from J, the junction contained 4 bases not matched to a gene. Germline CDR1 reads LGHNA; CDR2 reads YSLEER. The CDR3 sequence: CASSQRSGRYNEQFF. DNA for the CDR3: TGCGCCAGCAGCCAAAGGAGCGGGAGATACAATGAGCAGTTCTTC.

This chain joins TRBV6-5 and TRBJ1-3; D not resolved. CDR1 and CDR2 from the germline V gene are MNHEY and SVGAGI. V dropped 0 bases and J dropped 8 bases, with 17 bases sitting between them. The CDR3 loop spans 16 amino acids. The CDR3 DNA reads TGTGCCAGCAGTTACTCGTCCCCCCGAGTTTTGGACACCATATATTTT. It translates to CASSYSSPRVLDTIYF.

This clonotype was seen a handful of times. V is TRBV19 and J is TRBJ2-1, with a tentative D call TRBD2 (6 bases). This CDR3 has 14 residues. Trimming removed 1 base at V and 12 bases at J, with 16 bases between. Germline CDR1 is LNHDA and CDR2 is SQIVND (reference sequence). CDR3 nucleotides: TGTGCCAGTAGTATAGGAGGTGTCGGGGGAGGGCAGTTCTTC. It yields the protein CASSIGGVGGGQFF.

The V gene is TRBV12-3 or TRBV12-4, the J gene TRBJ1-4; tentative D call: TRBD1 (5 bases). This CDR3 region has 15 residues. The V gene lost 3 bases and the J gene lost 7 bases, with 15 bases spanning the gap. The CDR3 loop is CASSFWAGRSEKLFF. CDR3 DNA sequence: TGTGCCAGCAGTTTTTGGGCAGGGAGGAGTGAAAAACTGTTTTTT.

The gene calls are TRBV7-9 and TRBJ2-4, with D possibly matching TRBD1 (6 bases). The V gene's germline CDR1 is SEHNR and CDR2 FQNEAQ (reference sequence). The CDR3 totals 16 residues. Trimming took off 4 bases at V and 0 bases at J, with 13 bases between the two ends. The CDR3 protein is CASSSDSASAKNIQYF. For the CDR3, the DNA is TGTGCCAGCAGCTCGGACAGCGCCTCAGCCAAAAACATTCAGTACTTC.

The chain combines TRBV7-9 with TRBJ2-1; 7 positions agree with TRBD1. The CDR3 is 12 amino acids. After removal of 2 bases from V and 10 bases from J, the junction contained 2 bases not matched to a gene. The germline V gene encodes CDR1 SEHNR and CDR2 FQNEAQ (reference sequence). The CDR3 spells CASSLWDREQFF. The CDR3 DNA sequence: TGTGCCAGCAGCTTATGGGACAGAGAGCAGTTCTTC. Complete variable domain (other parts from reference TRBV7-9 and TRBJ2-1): DTGVSQNPRHKITKRGQNVTFRCDPISEHNRLYWYRQTLGQGPEFLTYFQNEAQLEKSRLLSDRFSAERPKGSFSTLEIQRTEQGDSAMYLCASSLWDREQFFGPGTRLTVL.

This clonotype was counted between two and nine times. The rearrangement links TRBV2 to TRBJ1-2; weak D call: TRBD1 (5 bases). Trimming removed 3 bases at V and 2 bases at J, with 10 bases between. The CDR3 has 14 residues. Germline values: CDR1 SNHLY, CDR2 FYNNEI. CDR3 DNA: TGTGCCAGCAGTGAGGGGGGAGAAAACTATGGCTACACCTTC. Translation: CASSEGGENYGYTF.

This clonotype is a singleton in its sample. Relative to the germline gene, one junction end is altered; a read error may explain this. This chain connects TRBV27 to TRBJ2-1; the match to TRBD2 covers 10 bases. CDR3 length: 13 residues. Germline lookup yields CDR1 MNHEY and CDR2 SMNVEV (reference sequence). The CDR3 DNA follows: TGTGTCAGCGGGGGGGGTTTTACAAATGAGCAGTTCTTC. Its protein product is CVSGGGFTNEQFF.

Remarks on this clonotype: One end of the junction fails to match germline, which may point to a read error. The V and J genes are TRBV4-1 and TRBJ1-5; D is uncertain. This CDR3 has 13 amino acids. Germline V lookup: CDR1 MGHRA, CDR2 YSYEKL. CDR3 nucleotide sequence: TGCACCAGCAGCCAAGATTTAAGTCAGCCCCAGCATTTT. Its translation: CTSSQDLSQPQHF.

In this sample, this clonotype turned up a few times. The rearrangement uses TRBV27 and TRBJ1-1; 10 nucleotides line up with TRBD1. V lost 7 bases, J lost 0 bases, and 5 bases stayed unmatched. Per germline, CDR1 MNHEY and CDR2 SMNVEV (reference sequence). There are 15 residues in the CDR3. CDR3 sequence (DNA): TGTGCCAGCACCCGGGACAGGGGATTGAACACTGAAGCTTTCTTT. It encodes CASTRDRGLNTEAFF.

CDR3 amino acids: CASSLPDRGLYGYTF. DNA of the CDR3: TGTGCCAGCAGCTTACCTGACAGGGGCTTGTATGGCTACACCTTC. The V gene is TRBV7-9, the J gene TRBJ1-2, with 8 bases fitting TRBD1. V lost 2 bases to trimming and J lost 5 bases; unmatched junction nucleotides: 7. The CDR3 is 15 residues long. The germline V gene encodes CDR1 SEHNR and CDR2 FQNEAQ (reference sequence).

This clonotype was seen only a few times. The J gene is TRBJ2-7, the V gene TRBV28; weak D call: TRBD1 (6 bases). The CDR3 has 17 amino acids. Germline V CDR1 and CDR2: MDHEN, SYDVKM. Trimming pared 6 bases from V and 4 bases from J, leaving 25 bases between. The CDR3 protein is CASSRDKTLLLCYEQYV. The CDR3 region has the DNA TGTGCCAGCAGCCGGGACAAGACTCTTCTCCTTTGTTACGAGCAGTACGTC.

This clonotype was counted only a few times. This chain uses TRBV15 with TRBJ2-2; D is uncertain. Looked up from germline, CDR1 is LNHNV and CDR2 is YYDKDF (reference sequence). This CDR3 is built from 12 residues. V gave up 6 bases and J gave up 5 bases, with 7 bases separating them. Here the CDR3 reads CATRIETGELFF. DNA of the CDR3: TGTGCCACCAGGATAGAGACCGGGGAGCTGTTTTTT.

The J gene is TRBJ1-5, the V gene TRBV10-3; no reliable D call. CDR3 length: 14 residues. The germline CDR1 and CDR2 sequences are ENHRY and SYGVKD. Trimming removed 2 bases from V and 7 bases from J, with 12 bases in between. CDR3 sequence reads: CAISEVGLGQPQHF. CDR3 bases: TGTGCCATCAGTGAGGTGGGGTTAGGGCAGCCCCAGCATTTT.

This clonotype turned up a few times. The DNA of the CDR3 is TGTGCCAGCAGCTCTCGACTAGCGGGGGGCCCCTTAAACAATGAGCAGTTCTTC. Translating gives CASSSRLAGGPLNNEQFF. V gene TRBV9 combines with J gene TRBJ2-1; 13 bases are shared with TRBD2. CDR1 SGDLS and CDR2 YYNGEE come from the germline V gene. V dropped 4 bases and J dropped 5; count of bases not matched to a gene: 12. The CDR3 spans 18 residues.

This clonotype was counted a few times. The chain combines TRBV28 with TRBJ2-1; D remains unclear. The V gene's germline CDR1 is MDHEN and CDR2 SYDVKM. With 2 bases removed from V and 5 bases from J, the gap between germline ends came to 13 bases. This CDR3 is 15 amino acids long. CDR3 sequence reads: CASSLRLGSNNEQFF. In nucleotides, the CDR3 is TGTGCCAGCAGTTTACGTTTGGGCAGTAACAATGAGCAGTTCTTC.

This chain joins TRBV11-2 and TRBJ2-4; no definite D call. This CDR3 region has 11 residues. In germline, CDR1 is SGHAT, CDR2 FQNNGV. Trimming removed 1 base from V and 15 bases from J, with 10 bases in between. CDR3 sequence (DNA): TGTGCCAGCAGCTTAGGCCCTAGACCGTACTTC. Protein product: CASSLGPRPYF.

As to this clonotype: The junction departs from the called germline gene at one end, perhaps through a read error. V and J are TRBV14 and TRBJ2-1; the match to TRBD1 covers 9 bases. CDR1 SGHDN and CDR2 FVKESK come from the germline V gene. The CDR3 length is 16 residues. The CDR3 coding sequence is TGTGCCGGCAGCCAACCGGGACAGGGCTCCTACAATGAGCAGTTCTTC. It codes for CAGSQPGQGSYNEQFF.

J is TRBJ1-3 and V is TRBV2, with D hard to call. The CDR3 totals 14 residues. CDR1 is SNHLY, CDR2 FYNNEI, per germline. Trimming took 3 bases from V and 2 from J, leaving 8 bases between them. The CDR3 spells CASSDPGTGNTIYF. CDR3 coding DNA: TGTGCCAGCAGTGACCCCGGAACTGGAAACACCATATATTTT.

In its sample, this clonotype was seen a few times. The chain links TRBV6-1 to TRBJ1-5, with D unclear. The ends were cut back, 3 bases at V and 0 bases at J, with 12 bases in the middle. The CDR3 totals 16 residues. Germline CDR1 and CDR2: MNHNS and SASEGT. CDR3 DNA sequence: TGTGCCAGCAGTGAGGCTCTGACGCCTAGCAATCAGCCCCAGCATTTT. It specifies CASSEALTPSNQPQHF.

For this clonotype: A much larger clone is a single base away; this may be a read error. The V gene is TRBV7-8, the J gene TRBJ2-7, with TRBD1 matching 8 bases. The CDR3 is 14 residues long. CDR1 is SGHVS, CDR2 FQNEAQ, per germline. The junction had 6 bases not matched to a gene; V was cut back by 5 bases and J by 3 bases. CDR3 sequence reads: CASSGHTGGYEQYF. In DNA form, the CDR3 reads TGTGCCAGCAGCGGCCATACAGGGGGCTACGAGCAGTACTTC.

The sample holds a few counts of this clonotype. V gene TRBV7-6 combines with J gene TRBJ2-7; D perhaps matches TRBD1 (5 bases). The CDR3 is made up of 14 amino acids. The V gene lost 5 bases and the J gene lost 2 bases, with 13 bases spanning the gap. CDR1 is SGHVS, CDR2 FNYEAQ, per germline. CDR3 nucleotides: TGTGCCAGCAGCGCAGGGTACGGAGCCTACGAGCAGTACTTC. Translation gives CASSAGYGAYEQYF. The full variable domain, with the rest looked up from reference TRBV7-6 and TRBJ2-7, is GAGVSQSPRYKVTKRGQDVALRCDPISGHVSLYWYRQALGQGPEFLTYFNYEAQQDKSGLPNDRFSAERPEGSISTLTIQRTEQRDSAMYRCASSAGYGAYEQYFGPGTRLTVT.

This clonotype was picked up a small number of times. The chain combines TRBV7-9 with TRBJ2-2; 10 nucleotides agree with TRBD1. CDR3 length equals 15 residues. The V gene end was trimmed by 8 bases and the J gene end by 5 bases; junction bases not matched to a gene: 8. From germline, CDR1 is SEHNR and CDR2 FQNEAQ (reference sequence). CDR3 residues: CASPQPGQGTGELFF. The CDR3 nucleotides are TGTGCCAGCCCCCAGCCGGGACAGGGGACCGGGGAGCTGTTTTTT.

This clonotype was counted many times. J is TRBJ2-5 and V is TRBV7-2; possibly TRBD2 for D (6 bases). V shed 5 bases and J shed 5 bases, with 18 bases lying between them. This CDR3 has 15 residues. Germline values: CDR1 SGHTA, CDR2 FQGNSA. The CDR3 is CASSPGTHLTETQYF. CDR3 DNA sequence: TGTGCCAGCAGCCCCGGGACTCACCTTACGGAGACCCAGTACTTC.

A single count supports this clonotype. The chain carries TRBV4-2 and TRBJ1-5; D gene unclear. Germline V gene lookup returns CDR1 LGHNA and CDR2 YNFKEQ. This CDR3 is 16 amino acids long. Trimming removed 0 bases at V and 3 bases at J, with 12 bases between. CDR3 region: CASSQDPRQLNQPQHF. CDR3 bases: TGTGCCAGCAGCCAAGATCCCAGGCAGCTCAATCAGCCCCAGCATTTT.